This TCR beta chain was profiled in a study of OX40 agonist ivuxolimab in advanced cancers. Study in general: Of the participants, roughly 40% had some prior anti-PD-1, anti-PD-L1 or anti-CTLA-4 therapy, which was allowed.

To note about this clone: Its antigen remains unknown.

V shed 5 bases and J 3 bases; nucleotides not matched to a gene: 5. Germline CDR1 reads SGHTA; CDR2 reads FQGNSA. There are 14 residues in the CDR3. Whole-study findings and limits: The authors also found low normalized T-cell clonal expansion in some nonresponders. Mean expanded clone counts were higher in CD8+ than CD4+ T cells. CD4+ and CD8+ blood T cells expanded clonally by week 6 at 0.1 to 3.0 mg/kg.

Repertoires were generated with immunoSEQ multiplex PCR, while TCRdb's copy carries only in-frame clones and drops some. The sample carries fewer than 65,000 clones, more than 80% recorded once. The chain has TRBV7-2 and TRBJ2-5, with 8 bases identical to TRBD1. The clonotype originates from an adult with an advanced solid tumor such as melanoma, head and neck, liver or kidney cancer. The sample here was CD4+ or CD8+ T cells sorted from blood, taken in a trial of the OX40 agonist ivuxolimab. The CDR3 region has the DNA TGTGCCAGCAGCCGGGACAGGTCGGAAGAGACCCAGTACTTC. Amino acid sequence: CASSRDRSEETQYF.